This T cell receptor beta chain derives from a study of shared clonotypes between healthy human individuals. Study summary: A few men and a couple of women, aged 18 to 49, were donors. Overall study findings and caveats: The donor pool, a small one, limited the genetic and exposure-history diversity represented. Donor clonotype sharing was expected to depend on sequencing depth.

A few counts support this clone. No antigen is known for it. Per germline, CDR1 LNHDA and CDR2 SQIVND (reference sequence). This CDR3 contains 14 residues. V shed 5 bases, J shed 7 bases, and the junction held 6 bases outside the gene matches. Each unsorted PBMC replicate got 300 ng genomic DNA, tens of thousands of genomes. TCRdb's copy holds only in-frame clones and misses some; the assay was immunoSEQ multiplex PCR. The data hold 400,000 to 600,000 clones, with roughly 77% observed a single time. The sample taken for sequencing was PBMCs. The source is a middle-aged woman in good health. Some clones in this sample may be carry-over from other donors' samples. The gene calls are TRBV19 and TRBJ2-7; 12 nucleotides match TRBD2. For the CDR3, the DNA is TGTGCCAGTAGTGTCGGACTAGCGGGACGGGAGCAGTACTTC. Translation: CASSVGLAGREQYF.